The 5 T cell receptor beta chains in this list originate from one sample, sequenced in a study of control samples from healthy donors and cancer patients. Some clones are missing from TCRdb's copy, which holds only in-frame ones; the method was immunoSEQ multiplex PCR. The profile covers about 98,000 clones, with around 90% appearing a single time and under 2.5% taken by the ten largest. Specimen: blood. The source of these receptors is a woman between 18 and 29 years old in good health.

The CDR3 spells CASSSPGLGRDEQFF. The CDR3 region has the DNA TGTGCCAGCAGCTCCCCGGGACTAGGGAGGGATGAGCAGTTCTTC. V is TRBV5-6 and J is TRBJ2-1; TRBD2 agrees at 8 bases. CDR1 is SGHDT, CDR2 YYEEEE, per germline. This CDR3 has 15 amino acids. Trimming took 3 bases from V and 8 from J; bases not matched to a gene: 10.

The chain uses TRBV5-8 and TRBJ1-4; TRBD1 matches at 9 bases. This CDR3 comprises 16 residues. Germline V gene lookup returns CDR1 SGHTS and CDR2 YDEGEE. V lost 7 bases, J lost 1 base, and 8 bases stayed unmatched. In DNA form, the CDR3 reads TGTGCCAGCGGCCCGGGACAGGGAGGAACTAATGAAAAACTGTTTTTT. Amino acid sequence: CASGPGQGGTNEKLFF.

V is TRBV18 and J is TRBJ1-1; D remains unclear. Germline V gene sequence: CDR1 KGHSH, CDR2 LQKENI. This CDR3 spans 14 amino acids. Trimming pared 6 bases from V and 3 bases from J, leaving 14 bases between. The CDR3 region is CASSSDMRHTEAFF. The CDR3 DNA is TGTGCCAGCTCCTCGGATATGAGGCACACTGAAGCTTTCTTT.

With regard to this clone: This CDR3 is also generated by other DNA sequences in the sample. This sequence joins TRBV9 and TRBJ2-3, with 7 bases aligning to TRBD2. The germline V gene encodes CDR1 SGDLS and CDR2 YYNGEE. V lost 2 bases and J lost 3; bases outside the gene matches: 0. CDR3 length: 13 amino acids. The CDR3, as DNA: TGTGCCAGCAGCGTGGGGGGGACAGATACGCAGTATTTT. This codes for CASSVGGTDTQYF.

This clone has only one observation. The chain recombines TRBV15 with TRBJ2-3; the match to TRBD2 covers 11 bases. CDR3 length: 15 residues. The J segment lost 2 bases and the V segment lost 3 bases, leaving 1 base of the junction unmatched. CDR1 and CDR2 from the germline V gene are LNHNV and YYDKDF (reference sequence). The chain's CDR3 is CATSRGLAATDTQYF. CDR3 sequence (DNA): TGTGCCACCAGCAGGGGACTAGCGGCCACAGATACGCAGTATTTT.